A selection of T cell receptor beta chains follows, all from one sample in a study of T cells in Graves' hyperthyroidism and ophthalmopathy. MiXCR, run by TCRdb on the multiplex PCR reads, gives a single entry per CDR3 protein. The profile covers 400,000 to 500,000 distinct CDR3 sequences, with roughly 15% appearing a single time and about 13% taken by the ten largest. The sample consisted of blood. The receptor source for this set is a young man with Graves' ophthalmopathy. The CDR3 runs from the conserved cysteine through the conserved F or W.

j_call v_call cdr3_aa
TRBJ2-3 TRBV4-1 CASSQGGYSTDTQYF
TRBJ1-1 TRBV13 CASSRRDTEAFF
TRBJ1-1 TRBV14 CASSHRALTEAFF
TRBJ2-2 TRBV27 CASSARRANTGELFF
TRBJ1-6 TRBV7-9 CASSFRGYNSPLHF
TRBJ1-5 TRBV4-1 CASSQRQGGLQPQHF
TRBJ1-1 TRBV18 CASSHDRAFNEAFF
TRBJ2-2 TRBV6-4 CASSLWGTGELFF
TRBJ2-1 TRBV6-1 CASSLAGGPLNEQFF
TRBJ2-1 TRBV6-5 CASSYFRVGQGAYNEQFF
TRBJ2-3 TRBV7-9 CACSSLAGKRDTQYF
TRBJ1-3 TRBV18 CASSPLVDHSGNTIYF
TRBJ1-1 TRBV5-8 CASRPSGPNTEAFF
TRBJ1-5 TRBV7-2 CASSSGQGYQPQHF
TRBJ1-6 TRBV3-1 CASSVGWDLVLGDSPLHF
TRBJ2-1 TRBV12-3/TRBV12-4 CASKREASSYNEQFF
TRBJ1-5 TRBV12-3/TRBV12-4 CASSLHRTGVGNQPQHF
TRBJ1-4 TRBV7-9 CASSLFHRERRIEKLFF
TRBJ2-3 TRBV12-3/TRBV12-4 CASSFWDRGEDTQYF
TRBJ1-6 TRBV7-2 CASSQYYDPLHF
TRBJ1-1 TRBV3-1 CASSQGQGAMLAFF
TRBJ1-1 TRBV3-1 CASSQDPEAGWDTEAFF
TRBJ2-7 TRBV19 CASSIDYGTGSYEQYF
TRBJ2-3 TRBV30 CAWTGSGDTQYF
TRBJ1-1 TRBV4-1 CASSQGQGRGLNTEAFF
TRBJ2-1 TRBV28 CASSLGTSGRIEQFF
TRBJ2-1 TRBV12-3/TRBV12-4 CASSRRDGGASYNEQFF
TRBJ1-1 TRBV10-3 CAISVGGSSTEAFF
TRBJ1-1 TRBV6-1 CASRDRGWTEAFF
TRBJ1-3 TRBV7-6 CASSQRGTVSSGNTIYF
TRBJ2-2 TRBV20-1 CSAWDTSNTGELFF
TRBJ2-5 TRBV18 CASSPAQGRVNSNF
TRBJ2-5 TRBV6-1 CASRGQGEETQYF
TRBJ1-2 TRBV4-1 CASSQEDPGQGAPNYGYTF
TRBJ2-3 TRBV14 CASSQGRNGPSTDTQYF
TRBJ2-1 TRBV7-6 CASSSELAGGNEQFF
TRBJ2-3 TRBV7-9 CASSPLLQPGTDTQYF
TRBJ1-6 TRBV27 CASSLMGQGISPLHF
TRBJ2-2 TRBV5-1 CASSWGPGPTGELFF
TRBJ1-1 TRBV5-1 CASSLGTRHTEAFF
TRBJ2-7 TRBV12-3/TRBV12-4 CASRRTSDYEQYF
TRBJ1-1 TRBV12-3/TRBV12-4 CASSEAGGDEAFF
TRBJ2-7 TRBV20-1 CSGGKVTGGLSYEQYF
TRBJ1-1 TRBV5-1 CASAEATGTEAFF
TRBJ1-1 TRBV5-1 CASSLTGETEAFF
TRBJ1-2 TRBV4-2 CASSQEDDVVANGYTF
TRBJ2-7 TRBV12-3/TRBV12-4 CASSLAAAYEQYF
TRBJ1-5 TRBV27 CASRRNGGNQPQHF
TRBJ2-1 TRBV6-2/TRBV6-3 CASSYRLGAGLEGHEQFF
TRBJ1-3 TRBV11-2 CASSLTGVGIRLRTIYF
TRBJ2-1 TRBV6-1 CASSEHLWGPSYNEQFF
TRBJ1-1 TRBV6-2/TRBV6-3 CASGWTGGLSFF
TRBJ2-7 TRBV5-1 CASSRLTPSYEQYF
TRBJ2-1 TRBV7-9 CASSAKMGYNEQFF